This T cell receptor beta chain was documented in a study of T cell responses to AZD1222 COVID-19 vaccine (dated by TCRdb to the early 2020s). As for the study more broadly: AZD1222 recipients whose second dose came at about 4 weeks and those whose second dose came at about 12 weeks were combined into one group, since spike-specific TCR depth and breadth did not differ between the two schedules. A total of 230 to 250 trial participants underwent TCR sequencing, of whom around 210 had received two doses of AZD1222 and around 25 had received two doses of the MenACWY control vaccine. Trial participants were enrolled by age into subgroups of 18-55, 56-69 and 70-plus years, and 148, 28 and 57 TCR-sequenced participants, respectively, were included in these subgroups.

The time point label here, explained by the study, means: baseline before first vaccination. The vaccinee samples were drawn from two UK trials, COV001 and COV002, one of which was a single-blind randomized controlled phase 2/3 trial testing AZD1222 (ChAdOx1 nCoV-19) in healthy adults. For TCRbeta chain sequencing, PBMC samples from trial participants were taken at day 0 and at day 28 after the second dose. Relative to germline, V is 3 bases shorter and J is 1 base shorter, with 8 bases between their ends. Including cysteine and phenylalanine, the CDR3 has 14 amino acids. Just CDR3 DNA is preserved here, 42 bases in frame from base 1. Per the germline V gene, SGDLS is the CDR1 and YYNGEE is the CDR2. General findings and caveats noted by the study authors: Because no day 14 peak-response samples were available, the repertoires could be characterized only after the peak T cell response. Participants were mostly white British, with more females than males. The authors suggested clonal diversity may have been underestimated. After two AZD1222 doses, spike-specific TCR breadth and depth were significantly higher than at day 0 and than in MenACWY recipients. Epitopes outside the regions mutated in the B.1.351 and B.1.1.7 variants were reportedly recognized by nearly half of the unique spike-specific TCRs. Vaccine-associated CD4 TCRs spanned the whole spike protein, with dominant responses in regions 160-218 and 743-854. In the small 56-69-year group, the increase in depth fell short of significance, most likely because of low power. Only 5 to 7 AZD1222 recipients were SARS-CoV-2 seropositive at baseline, limiting conclusions about previously exposed vaccinees.

The CDR3 regions of human TCRbeta chains were subjected to immunosequencing. As for the original processing: Repertoire TCRs were checked for matches against a reference library of SARS-CoV-2-specific TCRs that had been generated using the MIRA antigen-specificity platform. Breadth was defined as the fraction of unique TCRs that were SARS-CoV-2-associated. Depth was defined as the fraction of total T cells that were SARS-CoV-2-associated. Each spike-specific TCR was assigned to its reactive spike region and to a CD4 or CD8 class using the MIRA data. Log10-transformed breadth and depth values were compared by one-way ANOVA with Sidak's multiple comparisons tests. This is the immuneACCESS table as TCRdb keeps it, with only in-frame sequences that have V and J called. A part of the clones is gone; compared with another copy, unresolved V genes explain less than half, and the rest is unexplained. The V and J calls and clone size were taken over from that table, and D and trimming were inferred from the DNA. Counted in this sample were 150,000 to 200,000 clones; approximately 95% of them appeared once. The ten largest clones represent about 4% of the sample.

This clone was observed a single time. Its binding antigen is unknown. No much larger clonotype is one base removed from it; base qualities were not supplied. The rearranged segments are TRBV9 and TRBJ1-3, with TRBD1 as a weak D call on 5 bases. The receptor's source is an adult in good health. Sample: peripheral blood, taken on day 0 of AZD1222 vaccination. The CDR3 region reads CASSAQDSGNTIYF. The base sequence is TGTGCCAGCAGCGCACAGGATTCTGGAAACACCATATATTTT.